This T cell receptor (beta chain) was captured in a study of blood T cell repertoires in COVID-19. The wider study: Samples taken during acute and convalescent COVID-19 were collected in the United States, Italy and Spain. PBMCs, B-cell-depleted T cells, or T cells were the source of the cDNA or gDNA that made up the material.

Source study methods: Using reference gene primer amplification, nucleated cell counts were estimated. Produced via immunoSEQ multiplex PCR; TCRdb's table is partial and in-frame only. That table gives V, J and clone size, and the DNA gave D and trimming. The sample consists of tens of thousands of clones, approximately 90% of them appearing once. V was pared by 3 bases and J by 10 bases, with 19 bases between. This CDR3 is built from 15 residues. Germline loops: CDR1 MNHNS, CDR2 SASEGT. The receptor was isolated from a man between 45 and 60 years old with acute or convalescent COVID-19. The sequencing sample was made of peripheral blood. V and J are TRBV6-1 and TRBJ1-5, with D unresolved. The chain's CDR3 is CASSDLGSLIRPQHF. In DNA form, the CDR3 reads TGTGCCAGCAGTGATCTCGGGAGCCTCATTCGACCCCAGCATTTT.